The 22 T cell receptor beta chains reported below all come from one sample, sequenced in a study of CD8 T cells in Susac syndrome. The RNA input was about 0.45 to 1 ug, and it was reverse transcribed with random hexamers. In TCRdb, the immunoSEQ multiplex PCR reads were re-called with MiXCR into one record per CDR3 protein. Among roughly 150,000 distinct CDR3 sequences listed, over 85% were seen once. The specimen was CD4+ T cells from PBMCs. These receptors all come from a human donor in good health.

This sequence joins TRBV20-1 and TRBJ2-2; 11 nucleotides agree with TRBD1. This CDR3 spans 13 amino acids. V lost 3 bases to trimming and J lost 6 bases; unmatched junction nucleotides: 0. Germline values: CDR1 DFQATT, CDR2 SNEGSKA (reference sequence). As DNA, the CDR3 is TGCAGTGCTAGGGGACAGGGGGCCGGGGAGCTGTTTTTT. Amino acid sequence: CSARGQGAGELFF.

The count of this clonotype is one. The rearrangement uses TRBV5-1 and TRBJ2-5; D is undetermined. V was clipped by 0 bases and J by 1 base, with 7 bases between them. The CDR3 length is 14 residues. Germline lookup yields CDR1 SGHRS and CDR2 YFSETQ. The CDR3 loop is CASSLGAIQETQYF. The CDR3 DNA follows: TGCGCCAGCAGCTTGGGGGCAATCCAAGAGACCCAGTACTTC.

In this sample, this clonotype turned up once. The V and J genes are TRBV5-4 and TRBJ2-4; 8 bases are a match to TRBD2. The germline CDR1 and CDR2 sequences are SGHNT and YYREEE (reference sequence). The CDR3 length is 15 residues. V lost 4 bases and J lost 1; bases outside the gene matches: 4. This chain's CDR3 is CASSPGGGAKNIQYF. The CDR3 nucleotides are TGTGCCAGCAGCCCAGGCGGGGGGGCCAAAAACATTCAGTACTTC.

The rearrangement uses TRBV20-1 and TRBJ2-1, with 11 nucleotides matching TRBD2. Germline lookup yields CDR1 DFQATT and CDR2 SNEGSKA (reference sequence). V gave up 5 bases and J gave up 4 bases; unmatched junction bases: 16. The CDR3 is 18 amino acids. CDR3 DNA: TGCAGTGCTCTAGAGATGACCGGGACTAGCGGTGGGTACAATGAGCAGTTCTTC. Translating gives CSALEMTGTSGGYNEQFF.

The genes are TRBV2 and TRBJ2-2; tentative D call: TRBD1 (6 bases). The CDR3 runs 15 residues. V was trimmed by 6 bases and J by 7 bases, leaving 18 bases between them. Per germline, CDR1 SNHLY and CDR2 FYNNEI. The CDR3 sequence is CASRGPGARDGELFF. The CDR3, as DNA: TGTGCCAGCAGGGGGCCAGGGGCAAGAGACGGGGAGCTGTTTTTT.

The rearrangement uses TRBV7-8 and TRBJ1-6, with 9 bases aligning to TRBD1. J gave up 7 bases and V 1 base, and 2 bases lay outside the gene matches. In germline, CDR1 is SGHVS, CDR2 FQNEAQ. The CDR3 extends over 15 amino acids. The CDR3 sequence: CASSLVDRGNSPLHF. The CDR3 DNA sequence: TGTGCCAGCAGCTTAGTCGACAGGGGGAATTCACCCCTCCACTTT.

The chain has TRBV3-1 and TRBJ2-7, with TRBD1 matching 9 bases. Germline V gene sequence: CDR1 LGHDT, CDR2 YNNKEL (reference sequence). CDR3 length: 15 amino acids. V was clipped by 3 bases and J by 4 bases; unmatched bases: 7. The CDR3 nucleotides read TGTGCCAGCAGCCAGCCGGGACAGGGTGCGTACGAGCAGTACTTC. Translated: CASSQPGQGAYEQYF.

The CDR3: CSARGAGLGTDSTQYF. The CDR3 nucleotides read TGCAGTGCTAGGGGGGCCGGGTTGGGCACCGACTCGACCCAGTACTTC. The chain has TRBV20-1 and TRBJ2-5; D might be TRBD1 (6 bases). The CDR3 runs 16 residues. The germline CDR1 and CDR2 sequences are DFQATT and SNEGSKA (reference sequence). V was cut by 3 bases and J by 7 bases, with 24 bases left in between.

The chain carries TRBV29-1 and TRBJ1-1, with D possibly being TRBD1 (6 bases). Trimming left V 7 bases short and J 1 base short, with 10 bases between. The CDR3 is 12 residues long. Germline V gene sequence: CDR1 SQVTM, CDR2 ANQGSEA. CDR3 residues: CSAQGWNTEAFF. CDR3 nucleotides: TGCAGCGCCCAGGGGTGGAACACTGAAGCTTTCTTT.

As regards this clonotype: At one end, the junction sequence differs from germline, possibly due to a read error. The chain joins TRBV12-3 or TRBV12-4 to TRBJ2-2, with D unclear. The CDR3 spans 12 residues. CDR3 sequence: CASSLNAGELFF. Here the CDR3 DNA reads TGTGCCAGCAGTCTGAACGCCGGGGAGCTGTTTTTT.

This clonotype was found once. The chain employs TRBV20-1 and TRBJ1-3, with unresolved D. V was clipped by 3 bases and J by 2 bases, with 5 bases between them. CDR1 and CDR2 (germline): DFQATT, SNEGSKA (reference sequence). The CDR3 length is 12 residues. In nucleotides, the CDR3 is TGCAGTGCTAGTGCCCCTGGAAACACCATATATTTT. Protein product: CSASAPGNTIYF.

The CDR3 protein is CSARPLAAGYEQYF. DNA of the CDR3: TGCAGTGCTAGACCCCTAGCGGCTGGGTACGAGCAGTACTTC. This sequence joins TRBV20-1 and TRBJ2-7; 7 bases map to TRBD2. V was clipped by 2 bases and J by 4 bases; unmatched bases: 8. This CDR3 region has 14 residues. CDR1 is DFQATT and CDR2 is SNEGSKA in the germline V gene (reference sequence).

This clonotype was recorded only once. V gene TRBV6-5 combines with J gene TRBJ2-3; 14 nucleotides match TRBD2. The CDR3 runs to 17 residues. The germline CDR1 and CDR2 sequences are MNHEY and SVGAGI. V lost 4 bases, J lost 4 bases, and 7 bases stayed unmatched. CDR3 loop: CASSSGLAGGDADTQYF. Here the CDR3 DNA reads TGTGCCAGCAGTTCCGGACTAGCGGGGGGCGACGCAGATACGCAGTATTTT.

The V call is TRBV5-1, the J call TRBJ1-6, with TRBD1 as a possible D gene (5 bases). CDR3 length: 14 residues. Trimming removed 0 bases from V and 5 bases from J, with 6 bases in between. Germline V CDR1 and CDR2: SGHRS, YFSETQ. CDR3 amino acids: CASSLEDNNSPLHF. The CDR3 region has the DNA TGCGCCAGCAGCTTGGAGGACAATAATTCACCCCTCCACTTT.

J is TRBJ2-2 and V is TRBV3-1, with D perhaps matching TRBD1 (6 bases). Germline values: CDR1 LGHDT, CDR2 YNNKEL (reference sequence). Trimming took off 0 bases at V and 8 bases at J, with 10 bases between the two ends. The CDR3 covers 14 residues. The CDR3 nucleotides are TGTGCCAGCAGCCAAGATCTTGGACAGGGGGAGCTGTTTTTT. This encodes CASSQDLGQGELFF.

This chain joins TRBV11-2 and TRBJ2-2, with no clear D. The CDR3 is 14 residues long. CDR1 is SGHAT, CDR2 FQNNGV, per germline. The V and J ends lost 5 bases and 5 bases respectively, with 12 bases between them. As DNA, the CDR3 is TGTGCCAGCAGCCCGCTGACGGCGACCGGGGAGCTGTTTTTT. The encoded protein is CASSPLTATGELFF.

V is TRBV6-1 and J is TRBJ2-2; D remains unclear. Germline V lookup: CDR1 MNHNS, CDR2 SASEGT. Trimming removed 4 bases from V and 1 base from J, with 7 bases in between. The CDR3 runs to 14 residues. CDR3 sequence (DNA): TGTGCCAGCAGTGGTGTTCGGAACACCGGGGAGCTGTTTTTT. Residues: CASSGVRNTGELFF.

The chain couples TRBV3-1 to TRBJ2-4, with D maybe TRBD1 (6 bases). Germline lookup yields CDR1 LGHDT and CDR2 YNNKEL (reference sequence). The CDR3 is 16 residues long. Trimming removed 4 bases at V and 0 bases at J, with 13 bases between. The CDR3 DNA is TGTGCCAGCAGCCCCAACAGGGAACTAGCCAAAAACATTCAGTACTTC. Its protein product is CASSPNRELAKNIQYF.

The chain links TRBV20-1 to TRBJ2-1, with TRBD2 as a possible D gene (6 bases). CDR1 and CDR2 from the germline V gene are DFQATT and SNEGSKA (reference sequence). The V end was cut by 0 bases, the J end by 0 bases, with 9 bases between. The CDR3 length is 15 residues. The CDR3 nucleotides read TGCAGTGCTAGAGATCCCGGGAGCTCCTACAATGAGCAGTTCTTC. This translates into CSARDPGSSYNEQFF.

V and J are TRBV11-2 and TRBJ2-3, with D uncertain. The CDR3 contains 16 residues. Trimming took 1 base from V and 2 from J, leaving 13 bases between them. Germline V gene sequence: CDR1 SGHAT, CDR2 FQNNGV. CDR3 protein: CASSLALGPNTDTQYF. Written as DNA, the CDR3 is TGTGCCAGCAGCTTAGCCCTCGGACCGAACACAGATACGCAGTATTTT.

V is TRBV5-1 and J is TRBJ1-1, with TRBD1 as a possible D gene (6 bases). The CDR3 runs to 15 residues. The V gene's germline CDR1 is SGHRS and CDR2 YFSETQ. Deletions cut 4 bases from V and 4 bases from J, with 17 bases between. As DNA, the CDR3 is TGCGCCAGCAGCGTGGGGGAAATAGGGGGCACTGAAGCTTTCTTT. It encodes CASSVGEIGGTEAFF.

This chain links TRBV7-9 with TRBJ2-7, with TRBD2 matching over 8 bases. Looked up from germline, CDR1 is SEHNR and CDR2 is FQNEAQ (reference sequence). Trimming cost V 3 bases and J 7 bases; bases outside gene matches: 14. The CDR3 is made up of 16 amino acids. The CDR3 reads CASSLGSGGPGGEQYF. CDR3 bases: TGTGCCAGCAGCTTGGGCAGCGGGGGCCCCGGGGGAGAGCAGTACTTC.